The 19 T cell receptor beta chains below were found in one sample sequenced in a study of shared clonotypes between healthy human individuals. Some clones are missing from TCRdb's copy, which holds only in-frame ones; the method was immunoSEQ multiplex PCR. This sample has under 1,100,000 clones; around three quarters occur once, and the top ten carry roughly 0.62%. Sequencing input: memory CD4+ T cells from PBMCs. Subset denoted: CD45RA-negative fraction. Receptor source: a man aged 18 to 30 in good health. Some clones in this sample may be carry-over from other donors' samples.

V gene TRBV6-1 combines with J gene TRBJ2-1; no reliable D call. V was cut by 2 bases and J by 15 bases, with 5 bases left in between. Germline V CDR1 and CDR2: MNHNS, SASEGT. There are 9 residues in the CDR3. The CDR3 DNA follows: TGTGCCAGCAGTGAAATTCCGTTCTTC. It yields the protein CASSEIPFF.

The chain couples TRBV21-1 to TRBJ2-5. TRBV21-1 represents a pseudogene. The CDR3 loop spans 16 amino acids. The CDR3: CASSKQVKDGQETQYF. In DNA, the CDR3 is TGTGCCAGCAGCAAACAGGTGAAGGACGGACAAGAGACCCAGTACTTC.

The chain combines TRBV28 with TRBJ1-5, with 10 positions matching TRBD1. CDR3 length: 15 residues. J gave up 7 bases and V 5 bases, and 8 bases lay outside the gene matches. CDR1 is MDHEN, CDR2 SYDVKM, per germline. The DNA for the CDR3 is TGTGCCAGCAGTCCGAGACAGGGGGCTCGGCAGCCCCAGCATTTT. Amino acid sequence: CASSPRQGARQPQHF.

Note on this clone: This specimen includes other DNA sequences encoding the same CDR3. CDR3 in amino acids: CASSLSGAETQYF. CDR3 nucleotide sequence: TGCGCCAGCAGCTTGAGTGGGGCCGAGACCCAGTACTTC. The chain uses TRBV5-1 and TRBJ2-5; D possibly corresponds to TRBD1 (5 bases). Germline CDR1 reads SGHRS; CDR2 reads YFSETQ. The CDR3 length is 13 residues. V lost 1 base and J 5 bases, leaving 9 bases between the germline ends.

This chain joins TRBV5-1 and TRBJ2-3, with TRBD2 matching over 11 bases. Germline V lookup: CDR1 SGHRS, CDR2 YFSETQ. Trimming at V came to 4 bases and at J to 2 bases, leaving 6 bases not matched to a gene. The CDR3 contains 16 residues. The CDR3 spells CASSRGLAELTDTQYF. The CDR3 region has the DNA TGCGCCAGCAGCCGGGGACTAGCGGAGCTCACAGATACGCAGTATTTT.

V gene TRBV11-1 combines with J gene TRBJ2-7; TRBD2 matches at 14 bases. CDR1 and CDR2 (germline): SGHAT, FQDESV (reference sequence). The length of the CDR3 is 14 residues. Unmatched junction bases numbered 6, after V lost 5 bases and J lost 9 bases. The CDR3 here is CASSPGLAGGGQYF. DNA of the CDR3: TGTGCCAGCAGCCCAGGACTAGCGGGAGGTGGGCAGTACTTC.

The chain is built from TRBV27 and TRBJ1-1; TRBD1 matches 7 bases. The germline CDR1 and CDR2 sequences are MNHEY and SMNVEV (reference sequence). CDR3 length: 14 amino acids. V lost 2 bases, J lost 4 bases, and 4 bases stayed unmatched. CDR3 amino acids: CASSLRGGVTEAFF. The CDR3 DNA sequence: TGTGCCAGCAGTTTACGAGGGGGCGTCACTGAAGCTTTCTTT.

The chain links TRBV6-1 to TRBJ1-5, with D tentatively TRBD1 (6 bases). CDR3 length: 14 residues. Germline CDR1 and CDR2: MNHNS and SASEGT. Trimming took 6 bases from V and 5 from J, leaving 14 bases between them. The CDR3 protein is CASRGHTADQPQHF. The DNA of the CDR3 is TGTGCCAGCAGGGGACATACCGCTGATCAGCCCCAGCATTTT.

The rearrangement uses TRBV6-1 and TRBJ2-7; 10 bases match TRBD1. The V gene's germline CDR1 is MNHNS and CDR2 SASEGT. CDR3 length equals 13 residues. The V gene end was trimmed by 8 bases and the J gene end by 7 bases; junction bases not matched to a gene: 8. DNA for the CDR3: TGTGCCAGCGAAAGACAGGGGGCTTGGGAGCAGTACTTC. It yields the protein CASERQGAWEQYF.

The chain employs TRBV2 and TRBJ2-1; 7 bases line up with TRBD1. Per the germline V gene, CDR1 is SNHLY and CDR2 is FYNNEI. The CDR3 extends over 17 amino acids. With 8 bases clipped from V and 1 base from J, the junction kept 14 bases outside the gene matches. This CDR3 reads CASCKTGPFRSYNEQFF. The CDR3, as DNA: TGTGCCAGCTGCAAGACAGGGCCGTTTAGGTCCTACAATGAGCAGTTCTTC. Full variable domain (rest looked up from reference TRBV2 and TRBJ2-1): EPEVTQTPSHQVTQMGQEVILRCVPISNHLYFYWYRQILGQKVEFLVSFYNNEISEKSEIFDDQFSVERPDGSNFTLKIRSTKLEDSAMYFCASCKTGPFRSYNEQFFGPGTRLTVL.

V is TRBV9 and J is TRBJ2-1, with D perhaps assigned TRBD1 or TRBD2 (6 bases each). The germline V gene encodes CDR1 SGDLS and CDR2 YYNGEE. Between the trimmed V and J ends, which lost 4 bases and 4 bases, there was a span of 24 bases. The CDR3 contains 18 residues. The CDR3 sequence is CASSSRTTPGATYNEQFF. The CDR3 DNA is TGTGCCAGCAGCTCGAGGACTACCCCGGGGGCCACATACAATGAGCAGTTCTTC.

The rearrangement joins TRBV11-2 to TRBJ1-1; the match to TRBD1 covers 8 bases. After removal of 6 bases from V and 5 bases from J, the junction contained 2 bases not matched to a gene. The germline V gene has CDR1 SGHAT and CDR2 FQNNGV. CDR3 length: 12 amino acids. The DNA for the CDR3 is TGTGCCAGCAGTCAGGGGGCGACTGAAGCTTTCTTT. Translating gives CASSQGATEAFF.

V is TRBV19 and J is TRBJ2-6, with 8 bases lining up with TRBD1. CDR1 is LNHDA and CDR2 is SQIVND in the germline V gene (reference sequence). J lost 2 bases, V lost 6 bases, and 3 bases had no gene match. The CDR3 is 15 residues long. The CDR3 here is CASRLTGAGANVLTF. The CDR3 nucleotides read TGTGCCAGTAGGCTGACAGGGGCTGGGGCCAACGTCCTGACTTTC.

The rearrangement uses TRBV4-1 and TRBJ2-1; D gene unclear. CDR3 length equals 16 residues. V lost 0 bases to trimming and J lost 8 bases, with 17 bases between them. The germline gives CDR1 MGHRA, CDR2 YSYEKL. CDR3 DNA sequence: TGCGCCAGCAGCCAAGATGGGTCGGCTCCTGGGGATGAGCAGTTCTTC. Amino acid sequence: CASSQDGSAPGDEQFF.

The rearrangement links TRBV5-4 to TRBJ1-1; D is perhaps TRBD1 (5 bases). The CDR3 consists of 13 residues. The germline V and J ends were trimmed by 4 bases and 0 bases, with 7 bases remaining between them. Germline CDR1 and CDR2: SGHNT and YYREEE (reference sequence). Written as DNA, the CDR3 is TGTGCCAGCAGCGGGACTGTGAACACTGAAGCTTTCTTT. This translates into CASSGTVNTEAFF.

Points on this clone: Other DNA sequences in the same sample also yield this CDR3. The chain joins TRBV27 to TRBJ1-5, with D possibly matching TRBD1 (6 bases). Germline CDR1 MNHEY, CDR2 SMNVEV (reference sequence). The length of the CDR3 is 12 residues. V was cut by 3 bases and J by 7 bases, with 7 bases left in between. The CDR3 nucleotides read TGTGCCAGCAGTTTTCAGGGGCAGCCCCAGCATTTT. Encoded protein: CASSFQGQPQHF.

Only one count was recorded for this clone. CDR3 in amino acids: CASSWTRDEQFF. The CDR3, as DNA: TGTGCCAGCAGTTGGACTAGAGATGAGCAGTTCTTC. The chain is built from TRBV28 and TRBJ2-1, with 7 nucleotides matching TRBD2. V trimming: 4 bases; J trimming: 8 bases; junction bases outside the gene matches: 2. Germline loops: CDR1 MDHEN, CDR2 SYDVKM. The CDR3 has 12 amino acids.

This chain joins TRBV5-4 and TRBJ2-6; D is unclear. Germline CDR1 is SGHNT and CDR2 is YYREEE (reference sequence). The CDR3 loop spans 15 amino acids. V lost 3 bases to trimming and J lost 4 bases, with 11 bases between them. The CDR3 loop is CASSSTLSGANVLTF. CDR3 nucleotide sequence: TGTGCCAGCAGCTCAACCTTGTCCGGGGCCAACGTCCTGACTTTC.

CDR3 sequence reads: CASSLQGAFGRETQYF. DNA of the CDR3: TGTGCCAGCAGCTTACAGGGGGCTTTCGGTAGAGAGACCCAGTACTTC. V gene TRBV7-3 combines with J gene TRBJ2-5; TRBD1 matches at 8 bases. Germline assignment: CDR1 SGHTA and CDR2 FQGTGA. V lost 2 bases, J lost 4 bases, and 9 bases stayed unmatched. CDR3 length equals 16 residues. The variable domain in full, with the rest retrieved from reference TRBV7-3 and TRBJ2-5, is GAGVSQTPSNKVTEKGKYVELRCDPISGHTALYWYRQSLGQGPEFLIYFQGTGAADDSGLPNDRFFAVRPEGSVSTLKIQRTERGDSAVYLCASSLQGAFGRETQYFGPGTRLLVL.